Sequencing of this TCR beta chain was carried out in a study of blood T cell repertoires in COVID-19. As for the study in general: Sites across the United States, Italy and Spain contributed samples from acute and convalescent COVID-19. Sources were T cells, B-cell-depleted T cells, or PBMCs; the material itself was cDNA or gDNA.

V trimming: 5 bases; J trimming: 6 bases; junction bases outside the gene matches: 15. Germline CDR1 SGHRS, CDR2 YFSETQ. This CDR3 has 16 residues. Under the authors' procedure: Cell counts per sample came from amplifying reference gene primers. Only in-frame clones appear in the TCRdb table, and some are missing; sequencing was by immunoSEQ multiplex PCR. The V and J calls and clone size were taken over from that table, and D and trimming were inferred from the DNA. The table has fewer than 250,000 clones, approximately 89% seen once; the top ten hold 4.8%. V gene TRBV5-1 combines with J gene TRBJ1-2, with TRBD1 matching over 8 bases. Material: peripheral blood. The TCR comes from a woman aged 40 to 50 with acute or convalescent COVID-19. The CDR3 DNA is TGCGCCAGCAGTCATTATCCAGGACAGGGACGGGATGGCTACACCTTC. Translating it yields CASSHYPGQGRDGYTF.